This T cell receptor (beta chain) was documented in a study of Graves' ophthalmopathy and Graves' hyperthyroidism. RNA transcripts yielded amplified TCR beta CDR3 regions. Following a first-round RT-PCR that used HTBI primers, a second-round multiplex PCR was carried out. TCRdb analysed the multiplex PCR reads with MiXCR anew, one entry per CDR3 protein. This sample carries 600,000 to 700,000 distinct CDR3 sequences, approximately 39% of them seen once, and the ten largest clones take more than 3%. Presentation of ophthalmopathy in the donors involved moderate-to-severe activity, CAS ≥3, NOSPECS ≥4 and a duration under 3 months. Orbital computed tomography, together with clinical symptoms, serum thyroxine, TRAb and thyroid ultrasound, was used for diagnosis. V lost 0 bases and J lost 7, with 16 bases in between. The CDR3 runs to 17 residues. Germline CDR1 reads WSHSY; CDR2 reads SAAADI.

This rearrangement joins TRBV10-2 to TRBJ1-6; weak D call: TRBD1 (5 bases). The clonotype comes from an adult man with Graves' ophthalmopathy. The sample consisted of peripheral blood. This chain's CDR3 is CASSESTRRAGNSPLHF. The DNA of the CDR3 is TGCGCCAGCAGTGAGTCGACTCGGAGGGCAGGGAATTCACCCCTCCACTTT.